The rows below give T cell receptor beta chains drawn from one sample of a study of shared clonotypes between healthy human individuals. Profiling relied on immunoSEQ multiplex PCR, and the TCRdb table lists in-frame clones only, not all of them. The sample records over 850,000 clones, around three quarters being singletons. What was sequenced was memory CD4+ T cells from PBMCs. The receptors come from a man between 18 and 29 years old in good health. Some clones in this sample may be carry-over from other donors' samples. Both conserved end residues are part of each CDR3. The order of the fields is CDR3 DNA, CDR3 protein, D gene, V gene, clone size, J gene. A D gene is named only where the DNA matches it firmly. A row's size may be missing; if present it is once, few, many or a size class.

CDR3nt: TGTGCCAGCAGTGTGCTAGCGGACTACAATGAGCAGTTCTTC
CDR3aa: CASSVLADYNEQFF
d_gene: TRBD2
v_gene: TRBV2
abundance: -
j_gene: TRBJ2-1

CDR3nt: TGTGCCAGTAGTATGCAGGACTACGAGCAGTACTTC
CDR3aa: CASSMQDYEQYF
d_gene: -
v_gene: TRBV19
abundance: -
j_gene: TRBJ2-7

CDR3nt: TGCGCCAGCAGCTTGGGACTAGCGGGACCCTATACAGATACGCAGTATTTT
CDR3aa: CASSLGLAGPYTDTQYF
d_gene: TRBD2
v_gene: TRBV5-1
abundance: -
j_gene: TRBJ2-3

CDR3nt: TGTGCCAGCAGCAGTTTGAGCTGGGGAGGGTTGGGAACTGAAGCTTTCTTT
CDR3aa: CASSSLSWGGLGTEAFF
d_gene: -
v_gene: TRBV28
abundance: few
j_gene: TRBJ1-1

CDR3nt: TGCAGCGTTGAGGGGGTTTTACAGGGAGGGACAGATACGCAGTATTTT
CDR3aa: CSVEGVLQGGTDTQYF
d_gene: -
v_gene: TRBV29-1
abundance: -
j_gene: TRBJ2-3

CDR3nt: TGTGCCAGCAGCTTTCGGGACAGGGGGCGAACAGATACGCAGTATTTT
CDR3aa: CASSFRDRGRTDTQYF
d_gene: TRBD1
v_gene: TRBV7-2
abundance: -
j_gene: TRBJ2-3

CDR3nt: TGTGCCAGCAGACCACCCGGCGGGAGCTCCTACGAGCAGTACTTC
CDR3aa: CASRPPGGSSYEQYF
d_gene: TRBD2
v_gene: TRBV6-6
abundance: -
j_gene: TRBJ2-7

CDR3nt: TGTGCCAGCAGCTCCCAAGGACCTGCTATAGATACGCAGTATTTT
CDR3aa: CASSSQGPAIDTQYF
d_gene: -
v_gene: TRBV7-9
abundance: -
j_gene: TRBJ2-3

CDR3nt: TGCGCCAGCAGCTATGGGGTGGACTCTGGAAACACCATATATTTT
CDR3aa: CASSYGVDSGNTIYF
d_gene: -
v_gene: TRBV5-1
abundance: -
j_gene: TRBJ1-3

CDR3nt: TGTGCCAGCAGCTTAAGTCGTGCGGCGCAAGCTTTCTTT
CDR3aa: CASSLSRAAQAFF
d_gene: -
v_gene: TRBV11-3
abundance: -
j_gene: TRBJ1-1

CDR3nt: TGTGCCAGCAGCTTGACTAGCGGGAGGCCCAGCTCCTACAATGAGCAGTTCTTC
CDR3aa: CASSLTSGRPSSYNEQFF
d_gene: TRBD2
v_gene: TRBV5-6
abundance: -
j_gene: TRBJ2-1

CDR3nt: TGCAGCGTTACCGGACTCCGGGGCTATGGCTACACCTTC
CDR3aa: CSVTGLRGYGYTF
d_gene: -
v_gene: TRBV29-1
abundance: -
j_gene: TRBJ1-2

CDR3nt: TGTGCCCATCCGGGACTAGCGGGCAATGAGCAGTTCTTC
CDR3aa: CAHPGLAGNEQFF
d_gene: TRBD2
v_gene: TRBV30
abundance: -
j_gene: TRBJ2-1

CDR3nt: TGCGCCAGCAGCTTGTTAGGTTACGAGCAGTACTTC
CDR3aa: CASSLLGYEQYF
d_gene: -
v_gene: TRBV5-1
abundance: -
j_gene: TRBJ2-7

CDR3nt: TGTGCCAGCAGCTTAGTTACTGGGGGCGAGCAGTACTTC
CDR3aa: CASSLVTGGEQYF
d_gene: -
v_gene: TRBV11-2
abundance: -
j_gene: TRBJ2-7

CDR3nt: TGCAGCGTTGAACCGGGACAGGGAGAGACCCAGTACTTC
CDR3aa: CSVEPGQGETQYF
d_gene: TRBD1
v_gene: TRBV29-1
abundance: few
j_gene: TRBJ2-5

CDR3nt: TGTGCCAGCAGCTTCCCAGGACTGGGCACTGAAGCTTTCTTT
CDR3aa: CASSFPGLGTEAFF
d_gene: -
v_gene: TRBV7-3
abundance: -
j_gene: TRBJ1-1

CDR3nt: TGTGCCAGCAGCTTAGAAGAAAACACTGAAGCTTTCTTT
CDR3aa: CASSLEENTEAFF
d_gene: -
v_gene: TRBV11-2
abundance: -
j_gene: TRBJ1-1

CDR3nt: TGTGCCAGCAGTTCCCCGGGGGTTGGCTACACCTTC
CDR3aa: CASSSPGVGYTF
d_gene: -
v_gene: TRBV28
abundance: -
j_gene: TRBJ1-2

CDR3nt: TGTGCCAGCAGCCGTTCGGGGGCTGGGGCCAACGTCCTGACTTTC
CDR3aa: CASSRSGAGANVLTF
d_gene: -
v_gene: TRBV7-2
abundance: once
j_gene: TRBJ2-6

CDR3nt: TGTGCCAGCACCGACAGGGGGCATAAAGAGACCCAGTACTTC
CDR3aa: CASTDRGHKETQYF
d_gene: TRBD1
v_gene: TRBV28
abundance: -
j_gene: TRBJ2-5

CDR3nt: TGTGCCAGCAGCTTAACGTTTAGGGGCGGGGAGCTGTTTTTT
CDR3aa: CASSLTFRGGELFF
d_gene: -
v_gene: TRBV7-3
abundance: -
j_gene: TRBJ2-2

CDR3nt: TGTGCCAGCAGCCCTAGGGGGGCTGAGACCCAGTACTTC
CDR3aa: CASSPRGAETQYF
d_gene: -
v_gene: TRBV7-2
abundance: -
j_gene: TRBJ2-5

CDR3nt: TGCAGCGTTCGCGGACAAGCCAAAAACATTCAGTACTTC
CDR3aa: CSVRGQAKNIQYF
d_gene: -
v_gene: TRBV29-1
abundance: -
j_gene: TRBJ2-4

CDR3nt: TGTGCCAGCAGCTTAGCGGGAGGTTTAAACACCGGGGAGCTGTTTTTT
CDR3aa: CASSLAGGLNTGELFF
d_gene: TRBD2
v_gene: TRBV7-3
abundance: -
j_gene: TRBJ2-2

CDR3nt: TGTGCCAGCAGCCTTATAGACTCCTACGAGCAGTACTTC
CDR3aa: CASSLIDSYEQYF
d_gene: -
v_gene: TRBV13
abundance: -
j_gene: TRBJ2-7

CDR3nt: TGTGCCAGCAGCGTTAGCACGCCAGGGGGAAAACTGTTTTTT
CDR3aa: CASSVSTPGGKLFF
d_gene: TRBD1
v_gene: TRBV9
abundance: -
j_gene: TRBJ1-4